Sequencing of this T cell receptor (beta chain) was carried out in a study of T cell responses to AZD1222 COVID-19 vaccine. This clone was counted only a few times. Profiled with immunoSEQ multiplex PCR; TCRdb holds only in-frame clones, not every one. Found here are some 170,000 clones, around 87% of them singletons; the top ten hold roughly 4.3%. This sequence originates from an adult who received the AZD1222 COVID-19 vaccine. Source: peripheral blood, taken 28 days after the second AZD1222 dose.

CDR3 sequence reads: CASSEQGLYGYTF. The CDR3 DNA sequence: TGTGCCAGCAGTGAACAGGGTCTCTATGGCTACACCTTC. V usage is TRBV2 and J usage is TRBJ1-2; possibly TRBD1 for D (5 bases). The germline gives CDR1 SNHLY, CDR2 FYNNEI. Trimming shortened V by 2 bases and J by 4 bases, and 8 bases separated the two germline ends. The CDR3 extends over 13 amino acids.